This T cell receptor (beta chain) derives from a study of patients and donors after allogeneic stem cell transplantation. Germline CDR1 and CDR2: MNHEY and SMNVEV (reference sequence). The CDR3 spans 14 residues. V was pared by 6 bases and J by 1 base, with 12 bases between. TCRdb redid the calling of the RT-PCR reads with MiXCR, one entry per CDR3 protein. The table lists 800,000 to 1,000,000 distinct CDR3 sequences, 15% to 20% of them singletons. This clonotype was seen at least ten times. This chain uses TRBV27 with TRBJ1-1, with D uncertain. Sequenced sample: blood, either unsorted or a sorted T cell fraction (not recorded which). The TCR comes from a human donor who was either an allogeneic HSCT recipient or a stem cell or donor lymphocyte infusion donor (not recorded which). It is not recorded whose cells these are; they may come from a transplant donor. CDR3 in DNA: TGTGCCAGCAGCCTCTCGGGCGAGAACACTGAAGCTTTCTTT. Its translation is CASSLSGENTEAFF.